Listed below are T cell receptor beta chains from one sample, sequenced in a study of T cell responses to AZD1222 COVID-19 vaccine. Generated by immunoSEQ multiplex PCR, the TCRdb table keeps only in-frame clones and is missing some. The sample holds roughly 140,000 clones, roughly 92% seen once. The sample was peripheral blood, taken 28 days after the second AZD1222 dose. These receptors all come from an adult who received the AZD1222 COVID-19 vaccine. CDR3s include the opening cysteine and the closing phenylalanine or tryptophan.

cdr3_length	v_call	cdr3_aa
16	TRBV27	CASSSGLAGAQETQYF
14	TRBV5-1	CASSQDRDGYGYTF
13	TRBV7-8	CASSLGRDQPQHF
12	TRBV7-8	CASSPMGLEAFF
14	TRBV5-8	CASSLGVAGNTIYF
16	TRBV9	CASSLGTSGVLNEQFF
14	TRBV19	CASSMRDRLNGYTF
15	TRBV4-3	CASSQDRAGRSEAFF
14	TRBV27	CASSSLTGGEKLFF
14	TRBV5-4	CASSFRDGWTEAFF
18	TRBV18	CASSPLAGGSSGADTQYF
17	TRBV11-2	CASSRVGTGGIQETQYF
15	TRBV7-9	CASSLGAGLSDEQYF
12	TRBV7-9	CASSFVPGELFF
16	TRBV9	CASSATLAGAYNEQFF
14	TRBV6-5	CASSYGLDRNEQFF
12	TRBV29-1	CSVRTLGNTIYF
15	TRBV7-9	CASSLLGQGLPGYTF
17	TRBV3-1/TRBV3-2	CASSPDLLAGGYNEQFF
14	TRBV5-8	CASSLDRTGNTIYF
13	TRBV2	CASTAQTNTEAFF
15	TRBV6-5	CASSLDRGPGNTIYF
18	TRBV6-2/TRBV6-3	CASSFGTGRIYSNQPQHF
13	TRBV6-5	CASNRRENTEAFF
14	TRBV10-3	CASTGTPTNEKLFF
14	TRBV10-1	CASSLSGSYNEQFF